The TCR beta chain described here comes from a study of shared clonotypes between healthy human individuals. Clones were sequenced by immunoSEQ multiplex PCR, and TCRdb holds only the in-frame ones, with some missing. This sample has 1.4 million or so clones; around 98.5% occur once, and the top ten carry under 0.45%. Per germline, CDR1 WNHNN and CDR2 SYGVQD (reference sequence). This CDR3 region has 15 residues. V lost 0 bases and J 6 bases, leaving 13 bases between the germline ends. Study observations and caveats: Even with large depth, rarefaction showed that sorted-subset sequencing was incomplete.

As regards this clone: Its antigen remains unknown.

Sequencing was done on a sample of naive CD4+ T cells sorted from blood. Subset noted: CD45RA+ positively selected. V and J are TRBV10-1 and TRBJ2-3, with D unclear. This receptor was identified in a man aged 25 to 45 in good health. As DNA, the CDR3 is TGCGCCAGCAGTGAGTCATACGGAACTGCGGATACGCAGTATTTT. Its translation is CASSESYGTADTQYF.